Below, 26 T cell receptor beta chains from the same sample are listed, as sequenced in a study of blood T cell repertoires in COVID-19. TCRdb's table, derived via immunoSEQ multiplex PCR, lists solely in-frame clones and lacks some. This sample has 75,000 or so clones, with around 83% found just once. The sequencing input was peripheral blood. Receptor source: a man in his forties or fifties with acute or convalescent COVID-19.

The V and J genes are TRBV28 and TRBJ2-1, with 9 bases fitting TRBD1. With 7 bases clipped from V and 7 bases from J, the junction kept 11 bases outside the gene matches. The CDR3 loop spans 15 amino acids. CDR1 MDHEN and CDR2 SYDVKM come from the germline V gene. This CDR3 is CASKGNRGRGNEQFF. CDR3 nucleotide sequence: TGTGCCAGCAAGGGGAACAGGGGGCGAGGAAATGAGCAGTTCTTC.

The chain carries TRBV12-3 or TRBV12-4 and TRBJ1-1, with 8 positions matching TRBD1. This CDR3 is 12 amino acids long. Germline trimming cut 6 bases from V and 11 bases from J; bases unmatched to any gene: 8. The chain's CDR3 is CASRRQTGEAFF. The CDR3, as DNA: TGTGCCAGCAGGAGACAGACAGGGGAGGCTTTCTTT.

This clone was observed a few times. The CDR3: CASSLRRTAYTDTQYF. DNA of the CDR3: TGTGCCAGCAGCTTGAGGCGGACAGCGTACACAGATACGCAGTATTTT. This chain connects TRBV7-9 to TRBJ2-3; D might be TRBD1 (6 bases). The CDR3 is 16 amino acids. V lost 3 bases, J lost 2 bases, and 15 bases lay in between. Germline V CDR1 and CDR2: SEHNR, FQNEAQ (reference sequence).

This clone was picked up a small number of times. V and J are TRBV29-1 and TRBJ2-5, with 14 bases fitting TRBD2. Trimming took 6 bases from V and 4 from J; bases not matched to a gene: 7. Looked up from germline, CDR1 is SQVTM and CDR2 is ANQGSEA. The CDR3 covers 15 residues. CDR3 DNA sequence: TGCAGCGTCGTTACCGGGACTAGCGGGGGAGAGACCCAGTACTTC. This translates into CSVVTGTSGGETQYF. Looking up the rest from reference TRBV29-1 and TRBJ2-5 gives the full variable domain: SAVISQKPSRDICQRGTSLTIQCQVDSQVTMMFWYRQQPGQSLTLIATANQGSEATYESGFVIDKFPISRPNLTFSTLTVSNMSPEDSSIYLCSVVTGTSGGETQYFGPGTRLLVL.

CDR3 sequence (DNA): TGTGCCAGCAGCGATGGGGGCCTAATGGAGACCCAGTACTTC. Translation gives CASSDGGLMETQYF. The rearrangement links TRBV6-5 to TRBJ2-5; D possibly corresponds to TRBD1 (6 bases). V was cut by 6 bases and J by 5 bases, with 16 bases left in between. The CDR3 loop spans 14 amino acids. Germline V gene data show CDR1 as MNHEY and CDR2 as SVGAGI.

The chain carries TRBV7-2 and TRBJ1-2; D is unclear. CDR1 and CDR2 from the germline V gene are SGHTA and FQGNSA. This CDR3 comprises 13 residues. V lost 1 base and J lost 5, with 8 bases in between. The CDR3 region is CASSLGVGYGYTF. In DNA, the CDR3 is TGTGCCAGCAGCTTAGGGGTCGGGTATGGCTACACCTTC.

The CDR3 DNA follows: TGCAGCGTTGGGGGAAAAGACAGGGCGCTTCGGAACGGTGAAGCTTTCTTT. Protein sequence: CSVGGKDRALRNGEAFF. The rearrangement links TRBV29-1 to TRBJ1-1, with 7 bases that match TRBD1. Per the germline V gene, CDR1 is SQVTM and CDR2 is ANQGSEA. V trimming: 4 bases; J trimming: 7 bases; junction bases outside the gene matches: 21. This CDR3 region has 17 residues.

The gene calls are TRBV5-1 and TRBJ2-2; 7 positions agree with TRBD1. The germline V gene has CDR1 SGHRS and CDR2 YFSETQ. J was trimmed by 6 bases and V by 2 bases; bases with no gene match: 10. The length of the CDR3 is 16 residues. The CDR3 sequence is CASSLQTGSVAGELFF. CDR3 DNA: TGCGCCAGCAGCTTACAGACAGGGTCGGTCGCCGGGGAGCTGTTTTTT.

A few counts support this clone. The V and J genes are TRBV5-3 and TRBJ1-6; 10 bases are a match to TRBD1. TRBV5-3 is an ORF; its function is uncertain. The V segment lost 0 bases and the J segment 9 bases; nucleotides outside the gene matches: 3. The CDR3 has 15 amino acids. The CDR3: CARSLGGQGSSPLHF. The CDR3 DNA follows: TGTGCCAGAAGCTTGGGGGGACAGGGGAGTTCACCCCTCCACTTT.

This chain links TRBV18 with TRBJ1-5, with 7 bases identical to TRBD1. The CDR3 is 14 amino acids. The junction had 1 base not matched to a gene; V was cut back by 1 base and J by 4 bases. Germline V lookup: CDR1 KGHSH, CDR2 LQKENI. Here the CDR3 DNA reads TGTGCCAGCTCACCACGACAGGGTAATCAGCCCCAGCATTTT. It codes for CASSPRQGNQPQHF.

This chain uses TRBV6-4 with TRBJ2-7, with D perhaps matching TRBD2 (6 bases). CDR3 length equals 14 residues. Germline CDR1 MRHNA, CDR2 SNTAGT. The V end lost 5 bases, the J end lost 4 bases, and 15 bases lay between the germline ends. CDR3 sequence: CASSREAGIYEQYF. CDR3 in DNA: TGTGCCAGCAGTAGGGAGGCGGGGATATACGAGCAGTACTTC.

The CDR3 DNA reads TGTGCCATCAGTGAGTCGAGGGCATTTTCTGGAAACACCATATATTTT. Translating gives CAISESRAFSGNTIYF. The chain is built from TRBV10-3 and TRBJ1-3; D call uncertain. Per germline, CDR1 ENHRY and CDR2 SYGVKD. V lost 0 bases and J lost 1, with 10 bases in between. The CDR3 is 16 amino acids.

This chain links TRBV30 with TRBJ2-3; no firm D call. The CDR3 totals 12 residues. Germline values: CDR1 GTSNPN, CDR2 SVGIG (reference sequence). V was cut by 0 bases and J by 5 bases, with 6 bases left in between. The CDR3 region is CAWSVMRDTQYF. The DNA for the CDR3 is TGTGCCTGGAGTGTAATGAGAGATACGCAGTATTTT.

The chain joins TRBV19 to TRBJ2-4, with 10 bases fitting TRBD1. With V trimmed by 6 bases and J by 7 bases, 12 bases remained unmatched. The length of the CDR3 is 16 residues. The V gene's germline CDR1 is LNHDA and CDR2 SQIVND (reference sequence). CDR3 region: CASRVGTGAFGNIQYF. In DNA form, the CDR3 reads TGTGCCAGTAGGGTGGGGACAGGGGCCTTCGGGAACATTCAGTACTTC.

The rearrangement links TRBV5-1 to TRBJ2-5; D not certain. The CDR3 spans 16 residues. V was pared by 4 bases and J by 0 bases, with 16 bases between. Germline V CDR1 and CDR2: SGHRS, YFSETQ. The CDR3 reads CASSTGNRGYQETQYF. CDR3 bases: TGCGCCAGCAGCACGGGTAATCGTGGGTACCAAGAGACCCAGTACTTC.

The chain combines TRBV30 with TRBJ2-6; 10 nucleotides align to TRBD2. This CDR3 region has 17 residues. Germline lookup yields CDR1 GTSNPN and CDR2 SVGIG (reference sequence). The junction had 12 bases not matched to a gene; V was cut back by 8 bases and J by 2 bases. The CDR3, as DNA: TGTGCCCCAAAGGGGGGTAGCGGGGGGACTGGGGCCAACGTCCTGACTTTC. Protein product: CAPKGGSGGTGANVLTF.

This chain uses TRBV18 with TRBJ2-7; 7 bases are a match to TRBD1. CDR1 and CDR2 from the germline V gene are KGHSH and LQKENI. The CDR3 consists of 14 residues. Germline trimming cut 6 bases from V and 1 base from J; bases unmatched to any gene: 6. In DNA form, the CDR3 reads TGTGCCAGCTCCGGAGCAGGGGGTTCCTACGAGCAGTACTTC. Its translation is CASSGAGGSYEQYF.

The J gene is TRBJ2-1, the V gene TRBV6-5; 8 nucleotides line up with TRBD1. Germline loops: CDR1 MNHEY, CDR2 SVGAGI. V was pared by 6 bases and J by 3 bases, with 7 bases of the junction left unmatched. The CDR3 loop spans 15 amino acids. The CDR3 spells CASRAQGAVYNEQFF. CDR3 nucleotide sequence: TGTGCCAGCAGAGCTCAGGGGGCAGTCTACAATGAGCAGTTCTTC.

This chain joins TRBV19 and TRBJ1-2; weak D call: TRBD1 (6 bases). This CDR3 has 14 residues. The V gene lost 5 bases and the J gene lost 3 bases, with 13 bases spanning the gap. Germline V gives CDR1 LNHDA, CDR2 SQIVND (reference sequence). CDR3 residues: CASSPSAGDYGYTF. The CDR3 nucleotides are TGTGCCAGTAGTCCCTCGGCAGGGGACTATGGCTACACCTTC.

The chain uses TRBV28 and TRBJ2-7, with a possible D match to TRBD2 (5 bases). V lost 3 bases to trimming and J lost 5 bases, with 20 bases between them. The germline CDR1 and CDR2 sequences are MDHEN and SYDVKM. The CDR3 sequence is 16 residues long. In nucleotides, the CDR3 is TGTGCCAGCAGTTTGAGTGTGGGAGAGAACTACGACGAGCAGTACTTC. This gives the protein CASSLSVGENYDEQYF.

This clone occurred a few times. The V gene is TRBV4-3, the J gene TRBJ2-3; tentatively, D is TRBD2 (5 bases). The V end lost 3 bases, the J end lost 9 bases, and 16 bases lay between the germline ends. CDR3 size: 14 residues. CDR1 is LGHNA and CDR2 is YSLEER in the germline V gene. CDR3 DNA: TGCGCCAGCAGCCATCAAGACTATAGCGAGACGCAGTATTTT. Translation: CASSHQDYSETQYF.

CDR3 sequence reads: CASSYSAGNQPQHF. As DNA, the CDR3 is TGTGCCAGCAGTTACTCGGCAGGCAATCAGCCCCAGCATTTT. V is TRBV6-5 and J is TRBJ1-5; D is undetermined. The CDR3 is made up of 14 amino acids. Germline V gives CDR1 MNHEY, CDR2 SVGAGI. V lost 0 bases and J lost 2, with 5 bases in between.

The chain couples TRBV10-3 to TRBJ2-7; the D is unclear. V was shortened by 6 bases and J by 2 bases, with 11 bases between the two germline ends. CDR1 and CDR2 (germline): ENHRY, SYGVKD. The CDR3 has 13 amino acids. The CDR3 DNA sequence: TGTGCCATCAGCCCTCGACAAGCCTACGAGCAGTACTTC. It is translated as CAISPRQAYEQYF.

This chain connects TRBV10-3 to TRBJ1-1; D gene uncertain. The CDR3 is 14 residues long. The ends were cut back, 4 bases at V and 1 base at J, with 10 bases in the middle. CDR1 is ENHRY and CDR2 is SYGVKD in the germline V gene. CDR3 sequence: CAISVRHSNTEAFF. CDR3 in DNA: TGTGCCATCAGTGTAAGACACTCGAACACTGAAGCTTTCTTT.

There are a few counts of this clone. The V gene is TRBV6-5, the J gene TRBJ2-7, with 9 positions matching TRBD2. The CDR3 is made up of 15 amino acids. The V and J ends lost 4 bases and 1 base, in that order; junction bases with no gene match: 5. In germline, CDR1 is MNHEY, CDR2 SVGAGI. The CDR3 DNA reads TGTGCCAGCAGTTCCTTAGCGGGAGAGTCCTACGAGCAGTACTTC. Translated: CASSSLAGESYEQYF.

This clone is a singleton in its sample. DNA for the CDR3: TGTGCCAGCAGCTTGGTCAGGGGGGAAGCTTTCTTT. This codes for CASSLVRGEAFF. V is TRBV5-4 and J is TRBJ1-1; 7 bases align to TRBD1. Germline V lookup: CDR1 SGHNT, CDR2 YYREEE (reference sequence). CDR3 length: 12 amino acids. The V gene end was trimmed by 0 bases and the J gene end by 8 bases; junction bases not matched to a gene: 1. Full variable domain (remainder filled in from reference TRBV5-4 and TRBJ1-1): ETGVTQSPTHLIKTRGQQVTLRCSSQSGHNTVSWYQQALGQGPQFIFQYYREEENGRGNFPPRFSGLQFPNYSSELNVNALELDDSALYLCASSLVRGEAFFGQGTRLTVV.